This entry is about one T cell receptor (beta chain). These data are taken from a study of blood T cell repertoires in COVID-19. Overall study context: In each case, the material was cDNA or gDNA derived from T cells, B-cell-depleted T cells, or PBMCs.

Trimming took 0 bases from V and 0 from J, leaving 8 bases between them. Germline CDR1 reads SGHRS; CDR2 reads YFSETQ. This CDR3 comprises 15 residues. Enrollment of patients from Seattle took place during active infection, with longitudinal follow-up. How the authors handled the data: Estimation of nucleated cell counts was performed using reference gene primer amplification. The table came from immunoSEQ multiplex PCR; TCRdb's copy has only in-frame clones and leaves some out. V and J calls and clone size come straight from that table; D and trimming were deduced from the DNA. The data show 200,000 to 250,000 clones, roughly 86% seen once.

The sequenced sample was peripheral blood. The clonotype comes from a woman aged 45 to 65 with COVID-19, enrolled during active disease. The chain is built from TRBV5-1 and TRBJ2-3; D not resolved. Written as DNA, the CDR3 is TGCGCCAGCAGCTTGGGGGCAGGCAGCACAGATACGCAGTATTTT. It codes for CASSLGAGSTDTQYF.